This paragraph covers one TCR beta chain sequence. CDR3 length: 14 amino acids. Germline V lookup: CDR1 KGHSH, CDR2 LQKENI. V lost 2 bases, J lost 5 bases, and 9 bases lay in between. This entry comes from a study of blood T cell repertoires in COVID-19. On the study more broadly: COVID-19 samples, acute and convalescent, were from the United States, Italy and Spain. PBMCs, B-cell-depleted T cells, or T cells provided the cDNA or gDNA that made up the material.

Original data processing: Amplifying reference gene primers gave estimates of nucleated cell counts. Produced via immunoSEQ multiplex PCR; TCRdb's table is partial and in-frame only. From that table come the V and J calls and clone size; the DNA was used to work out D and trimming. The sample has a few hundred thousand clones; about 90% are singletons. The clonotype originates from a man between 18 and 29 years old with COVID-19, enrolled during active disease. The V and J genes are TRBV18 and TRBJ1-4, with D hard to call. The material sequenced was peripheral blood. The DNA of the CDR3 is TGTGCCAGCTCACCAGGGCCCGAGAATGAAAAACTGTTTTTT. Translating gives CASSPGPENEKLFF.